Sequencing of this T cell receptor beta chain was carried out in a study of cytomegalovirus exposure and HLA in healthy donors. The study's findings and limits: Most TCR beta V segments were productive about 87% or about 30% of the time in an earlier analysis.

PCR amplification relied on 60 Vbeta primers (plus 13 Jbeta primers). Assay: immunoSEQ multiplex PCR; the TCRdb copy retains only in-frame clones and omits some. The sample lists 150,000 to 200,000 clones, under 85% occurring once. This CDR3 region has 14 residues. Per germline, CDR1 LNHDA and CDR2 SQIVND (reference sequence). Trimming removed 10 bases from V and 1 base from J, with 17 bases in between. This clone has a single count. What it recognizes is unknown. The chain links TRBV19 to TRBJ2-7, with D possibly matching TRBD1 (6 bases). The sample comprised PBMCs. This TCR derives from a man aged 50 or older in good health and CMV-seropositive. Here the CDR3 DNA reads TGTGCCACCTCGCCCGGAACAGGGTCCTACGAGCAGTACTTC. Its translation: CATSPGTGSYEQYF. The whole variable domain, remainder taken from reference TRBV19 and TRBJ2-7, is DGGITQSPKYLFRKEGQNVTLSCEQNLNHDAMYWYRQDPGQGLRLIYYSQIVNDFQKGDIAEGYSVSREKKESFPLTVTSAQKNPTAFYLCATSPGTGSYEQYFGPGTRLTVT.